This TCR beta chain originates from a study of blood T cell repertoires in COVID-19. V was pared by 0 bases and J by 7 bases, with 4 bases of the junction left unmatched. This CDR3 comprises 15 residues. Germline values: CDR1 SGHVS, CDR2 FNYEAQ. Assay used: immunoSEQ multiplex PCR; TCRdb lists only in-frame clones, some missing. The data hold under 300,000 clones, with over 85% observed a single time. The sequenced sample was PBMCs or T cells enriched from blood (not recorded which). This TCR was sampled from a woman aged 55-69 years who had recovered from COVID-19. The chain combines TRBV7-6 with TRBJ2-2; 8 bases fit TRBD2. CDR3 in amino acids: CASSLAGLGGGELFF. As DNA, the CDR3 is TGTGCCAGCAGCTTAGCGGGACTAGGCGGCGGGGAGCTGTTTTTT. The whole variable domain, remainder taken from reference TRBV7-6 and TRBJ2-2, is GAGVSQSPRYKVTKRGQDVALRCDPISGHVSLYWYRQALGQGPEFLTYFNYEAQQDKSGLPNDRFSAERPEGSISTLTIQRTEQRDSAMYRCASSLAGLGGGELFFGEGSRLTVL.